Listed here are 8 T cell receptor beta chains from one sample, sequenced in a study of T cell responses to AZD1222 COVID-19 vaccine. Data came from immunoSEQ multiplex PCR; TCRdb stores just in-frame clones and leaves some out. Of around 140,000 clones listed, 85% to 90% were seen once; the top ten hold under 2%. The material sequenced was peripheral blood, taken 28 days after the second AZD1222 dose. Receptors originate from an adult who received the AZD1222 COVID-19 vaccine.

V gene TRBV10-3 combines with J gene TRBJ1-2; D is unresolved. CDR1 and CDR2 (germline): ENHRY, SYGVKD. Trimming took off 10 bases at V and 2 bases at J, with 14 bases between the two ends. This CDR3 region has 13 residues. CDR3 loop: CASRSGENYGYTF. The CDR3 DNA sequence: TGTGCCAGCAGATCAGGTGAAAACTATGGCTACACCTTC.

CDR3 DNA: TGTGCCAGCAGCCCGGGTAGGTCAAACTACGAGCAGTACTTC. Amino acid sequence: CASSPGRSNYEQYF. V is TRBV7-2 and J is TRBJ2-7; no clear D gene. CDR3 length: 14 residues. The germline gives CDR1 SGHTA, CDR2 FQGNSA. The V and J ends lost 5 bases and 3 bases respectively, with 14 bases between them.

V and J are TRBV5-8 and TRBJ1-1, with a tentative D call TRBD1 (5 bases). CDR3 length: 14 amino acids. The V gene lost 3 bases and the J gene lost 1 base, with 10 bases spanning the gap. Germline CDR1 SGHTS, CDR2 YDEGEE. CDR3 protein: CASSWGRTNTEAFF. Written as DNA, the CDR3 is TGTGCCAGCAGCTGGGGACGGACGAACACTGAAGCTTTCTTT.

DNA of the CDR3: TGTGCCAGCAGCCAGGTCGAGGGCAGGGTGAACATTCAGTACTTC. Protein sequence: CASSQVEGRVNIQYF. The V and J genes are TRBV4-2 and TRBJ2-4, with D possibly being TRBD1 or TRBD2 (5 bases each). The CDR3 loop spans 15 amino acids. Germline V gene data show CDR1 as LGHNA and CDR2 as YNFKEQ. Trimming removed 3 bases from V and 7 bases from J, with 16 bases in between.

This chain uses TRBV19 with TRBJ1-5, with D perhaps TRBD1 (5 bases). CDR1 and CDR2 from the germline V gene are LNHDA and SQIVND (reference sequence). V gave up 5 bases and J gave up 8 bases, with 13 bases separating them. The CDR3 runs 13 residues. The CDR3 is CASSLNGGEPQHF. CDR3 nucleotide sequence: TGTGCCAGTAGTCTAAATGGAGGGGAGCCCCAGCATTTT.

The chain uses TRBV15 and TRBJ1-1; weak D call: TRBD1 (5 bases). V was trimmed by 0 bases and J by 4 bases, leaving 9 bases between them. CDR3 length: 14 residues. Germline CDR1 LNHNV, CDR2 YYDKDF (reference sequence). CDR3 sequence reads: CATSRDNGGTEAFF. The CDR3 DNA follows: TGTGCCACCAGCAGAGATAACGGGGGCACTGAAGCTTTCTTT.

The chain joins TRBV27 to TRBJ2-1; 10 bases are a match to TRBD2. CDR3 size: 15 residues. Germline CDR1 reads MNHEY; CDR2 reads SMNVEV (reference sequence). The junction had 6 bases not matched to a gene; V was cut back by 5 bases and J by 5 bases. The CDR3: CASSKSGRGDNEQFF. The CDR3 region has the DNA TGTGCCAGCAGTAAAAGCGGGAGGGGGGACAATGAGCAGTTCTTC.

This rearrangement joins TRBV28 to TRBJ2-7; TRBD1 matches at 8 bases. The CDR3 loop spans 13 amino acids. Trimming took 5 bases from V and 7 from J; bases not matched to a gene: 7. Germline V gene lookup returns CDR1 MDHEN and CDR2 SYDVKM. The CDR3 region has the DNA TGTGCCAGCAGTCTCGGACAGGGATTAGAGCAGTACTTC. Protein sequence: CASSLGQGLEQYF.